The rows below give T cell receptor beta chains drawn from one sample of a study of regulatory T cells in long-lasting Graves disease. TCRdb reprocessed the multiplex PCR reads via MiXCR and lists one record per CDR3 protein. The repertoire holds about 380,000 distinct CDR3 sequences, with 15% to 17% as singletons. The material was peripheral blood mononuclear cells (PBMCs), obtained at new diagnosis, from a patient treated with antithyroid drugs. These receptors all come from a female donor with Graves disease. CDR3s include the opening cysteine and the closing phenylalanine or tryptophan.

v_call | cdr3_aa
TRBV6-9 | CASSYLPRTTGGSEAFF
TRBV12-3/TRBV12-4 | CASSRGTSGNEQFF
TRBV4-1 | CASSQIGTGARGYTF
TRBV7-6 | CASSLGDRVHEQYF
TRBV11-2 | CASSRRKDGELFF
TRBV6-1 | CASSEAGSRFGLYGYTF
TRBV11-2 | CASSERTGARTDTQYF
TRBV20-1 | CSARVSGRRADTQYF
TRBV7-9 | CASSLDGREPGELFF
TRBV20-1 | CSASAGLLYEQYF
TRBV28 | CASDSTIPGIRFQYF
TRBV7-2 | CASSLEASSYNEQFF
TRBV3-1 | CASSQDEEPFF